A single count supports the clone carrying this T cell receptor (beta chain). What it binds is unknown. The CDR3 runs to 16 residues. V shed 4 bases, J shed 2 bases, and the junction held 9 bases outside the gene matches. The germline V gene encodes CDR1 SGHTA and CDR2 FQGNSA. The data belong to a study of cytomegalovirus exposure and HLA in healthy donors. Participants comprised healthy donors of bone marrow. PCR was performed using 60 Vbeta and 13 Jbeta primers. The table came from immunoSEQ multiplex PCR; TCRdb's copy has only in-frame clones and leaves some out. The sample yields around 120,000 clones, around 80% seen once. General study points: Presence/absence analyses assumed roughly uniform sequencing depth across donors, which may not hold. Association of a missense DCLRE1C variant with TCR beta V- and J-gene trimming was reported in a later analysis.

Sequenced sample: PBMCs. The sequence was collected from a human donor in good health. V gene TRBV7-2 combines with J gene TRBJ2-7; 9 nucleotides align to TRBD1. CDR3 sequence: CASSYNWRTGAYEQYF. The CDR3, as DNA: TGTGCCAGCAGCTATAACTGGCGGACAGGGGCCTACGAGCAGTACTTC.